This is a list of T cell receptor beta chains from one sample in a study of T cell repertoires in cytomegalovirus infection. Each CDR3 protein is one row after TCRdb ran MiXCR on the reads. The table has a few hundred thousand distinct CDR3 sequences, around 40% seen once. No antigen has been identified for these receptors. Source: cultured PBMCs, taken from culture after CMV antigen stimulation. The receptors originated from a human donor in good health (CMV status not recorded). Some clones in this sample may be carry-over from other donors' samples. Both conserved end residues are part of each CDR3. D genes are given only for firm matches. Rows give clone size only sometimes, using once, few, many, or a class for an expanded clone.

few	TRBD1	TRBV6-2/TRBV6-3	TRBJ1-5	CATARTGGNQPQHF	TGTGCCACCGCCAGGACAGGGGGCAATCAGCCCCAGCATTTT
NA	TRBD1	TRBV7-6	TRBJ2-2	CASSRGTGINTGELFF	TGTGCCAGCAGCAGAGGGACAGGGATAAACACCGGGGAGCTGTTTTTT
few	NA	TRBV7-9	TRBJ2-3	CASSPDSTDTQYF	TGTGCCAGCAGTCCGGACAGCACAGATACGCAGTATTTT
NA	NA	TRBV20-1	TRBJ2-7	CSARDSIYEQYF	TGCAGTGCTAGGGACAGCATCTACGAGCAGTACTTC
few	TRBD1	TRBV7-2	TRBJ2-1	CASSLGQGVYNEQFF	TGTGCCAGCAGCCTCGGACAGGGAGTTTACAATGAGCAGTTCTTC
NA	NA	TRBV12-3/TRBV12-4	TRBJ1-5	CASSLKDQHF	TGTGCCAGCAGCCTGAAGGACCAGCATTTT
NA	TRBD2	TRBV10-3	TRBJ2-2	CAISSTSGGLTGELFF	TGTGCCATCAGCTCGACTAGCGGGGGCCTCACCGGGGAGCTGTTTTTT
once	NA	TRBV12-3/TRBV12-4	TRBJ1-4	CASSSDLREKLFF	TGTGCCAGCAGTTCGGACTTGAGGGAAAAACTGTTTTTT
NA	NA	TRBV6-1	TRBJ2-7	CASRNPGSYEQYF	TGTGCCAGCAGGAACCCAGGGTCCTACGAGCAGTACTTC
NA	TRBD2	TRBV20-1	TRBJ2-2	CSAGLDNTGELFF	TGCAGTGCGGGACTAGATAACACCGGGGAGCTGTTTTTT
few	NA	TRBV7-8	TRBJ1-3	CASSLGTGFSGNTIYF	TGTGCCAGCAGCTTAGGAACAGGGTTTTCTGGAAACACCATATATTTT
NA	NA	TRBV4-1	TRBJ1-3	CASSQDGTAGNTIYF	TGCGCCAGCAGCCAAGATGGCACGGCTGGAAACACCATATATTTT
few	NA	TRBV12-3/TRBV12-4	TRBJ2-3	CASTRDFPTDTQYF	TGTGCCAGCACCCGGGACTTCCCCACAGATACGCAGTATTTT
few	NA	TRBV7-7	TRBJ2-5	CASSLGVLKTQYF	TGTGCCAGCAGCTTGGGGGTATTGAAGACCCAGTACTTC
NA	TRBD2	TRBV7-2	TRBJ2-2	CASSSSPPMAGGSTGELFF	TGTGCCAGCAGCTCTAGCCCACCGATGGCGGGAGGGAGCACCGGGGAGCTGTTTTTT
NA	NA	TRBV7-9	TRBJ1-6	CASSGGGYKDNSPLHF	TGTGCCAGCAGCGGAGGGGGGTATAAGGATAATTCACCCCTCCACTTT
NA	NA	TRBV20-1	TRBJ2-7	CSATGGSGDHEQYF	TGCAGTGCTACCGGAGGGTCAGGAGACCACGAGCAGTACTTC
NA	NA	TRBV28	TRBJ1-1	CASSVSQNTEAFF	TGTGCCAGCAGTGTTTCACAGAACACTGAAGCTTTCTTT
NA	NA	TRBV14	TRBJ1-1	CASSLRRDVGTEAFF	TGTGCCAGCAGCTTGCGCCGGGATGTGGGCACTGAAGCTTTCTTT
many	NA	TRBV7-2	TRBJ1-4	CASNYGPIVEKLFF	TGTGCCAGCAACTACGGGCCTATCGTTGAAAAACTGTTTTTT
NA	TRBD1	TRBV6-6	TRBJ2-7	CASTKDRGSYEQYF	TGTGCCAGCACGAAGGACAGGGGGTCCTACGAGCAGTACTTC
NA	NA	TRBV6-8	TRBJ1-3	CASSVRGSGNTIYF	TGTGCCAGCAGTGTACGTGGGTCTGGAAACACCATATATTTT
few	NA	TRBV7-4	TRBJ1-4	CASSQKVESNEKLFF	TGTGCCAGCAGCCAGAAGGTGGAGTCTAATGAAAAACTGTTTTTT
few	TRBD1	TRBV12-3/TRBV12-4	TRBJ2-3	CASSFGTGLAQYF	TGTGCCAGCAGTTTTGGGACAGGGCTAGCGCAGTATTTT
NA	TRBD2	TRBV5-4	TRBJ2-7	CASRGGWGEDEQYF	TGTGCCAGCAGGGGGGGGTGGGGCGAGGACGAGCAGTACTTC
NA	NA	TRBV7-9	TRBJ2-1	CASARVDEQFF	TGTGCCAGCGCCCGGGTGGATGAGCAGTTCTTC
NA	TRBD1	TRBV27	TRBJ2-5	CASSPGTEKETQYF	TGTGCCAGCAGTCCGGGGACAGAGAAAGAGACCCAGTACTTC
NA	NA	TRBV2	TRBJ2-3	CASSDGSSTDTQYF	TGTGCCAGCAGTGATGGTTCTAGCACAGATACGCAGTATTTT
NA	NA	TRBV7-2	TRBJ2-1	CASSHRDKGTHEQFF	TGTGCCAGCAGCCACCGGGACAAAGGAACTCATGAGCAGTTCTTC
NA	NA	TRBV5-4	TRBJ1-1	CASSLSLRTEAFF	TGTGCCAGCAGCTTGTCGTTAAGGACTGAAGCTTTCTTT
NA	NA	TRBV6-1	TRBJ1-5	CASSERRPGGLKPQHF	TGTGCCAGCAGTGAAAGGAGGCCGGGGGGACTCAAGCCCCAGCATTTT
NA	NA	TRBV20-1	TRBJ2-1	CSARRHSSYNEQFF	TGCAGTGCTAGAAGGCATAGCTCCTACAATGAGCAGTTCTTC
NA	TRBD2	TRBV7-8	TRBJ2-7	CASSWAGTSGEQYF	TGTGCCAGCAGCTGGGCCGGGACTAGCGGAGAGCAGTACTTC
NA	NA	TRBV19	TRBJ2-7	CASSIRGRAYEQYF	TGTGCCAGTAGTATAAGGGGCAGGGCCTACGAGCAGTACTTC
few	NA	TRBV7-6	TRBJ2-1	CASSLHEGPVSSYNEQFF	TGTGCCAGCAGCTTACACGAGGGACCCGTTAGCTCCTACAATGAGCAGTTCTTC
NA	NA	TRBV5-4	TRBJ1-1	CASSLDGATEAFF	TGTGCCAGCAGCTTGGACGGGGCCACTGAAGCTTTCTTT
few	NA	TRBV7-6	TRBJ2-3	CASSSDGSTDTQYF	TGTGCCAGCAGCTCTGACGGGAGCACAGATACGCAGTATTTT
NA	NA	TRBV10-3	TRBJ2-1	CAINEQARNEQFF	TGTGCCATCAACGAGCAAGCAAGAAATGAGCAGTTCTTC
NA	TRBD2	TRBV18	TRBJ2-3	CASRVSGDTDTQYF	TGTGCCAGCAGAGTTAGCGGGGACACCGATACGCAGTATTTT
NA	NA	TRBV28	TRBJ2-1	CASSGAELTGGVSSYNEQFF	TGTGCCAGCAGCGGCGCGGAACTGACAGGCGGCGTTAGCTCCTACAATGAGCAGTTCTTC
NA	TRBD1	TRBV12-3/TRBV12-4	TRBJ2-7	CASSFGVTGYEQYF	TGTGCCAGCAGTTTTGGGGTGACAGGGTACGAGCAGTACTTC
NA	TRBD1	TRBV7-4	TRBJ2-7	CASSPRTGEYEQYF	TGTGCCAGCAGCCCCAGGACAGGGGAATACGAGCAGTACTTC